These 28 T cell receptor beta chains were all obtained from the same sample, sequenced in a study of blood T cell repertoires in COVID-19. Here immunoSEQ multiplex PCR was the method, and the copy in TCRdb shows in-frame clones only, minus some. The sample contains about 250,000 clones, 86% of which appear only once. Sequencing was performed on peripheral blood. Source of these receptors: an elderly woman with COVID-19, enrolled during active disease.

The DNA for the CDR3 is TGTGCCAGTAACCTAATAGGACAGGGAGGCAATCAGCCCCAGCATTTT. Protein: CASNLIGQGGNQPQHF. V usage is TRBV19 and J usage is TRBJ1-5; 8 nucleotides match TRBD1. CDR1 is LNHDA and CDR2 is SQIVND in the germline V gene (reference sequence). J was trimmed by 2 bases and V by 7 bases; bases with no gene match: 10. This CDR3 contains 16 residues.

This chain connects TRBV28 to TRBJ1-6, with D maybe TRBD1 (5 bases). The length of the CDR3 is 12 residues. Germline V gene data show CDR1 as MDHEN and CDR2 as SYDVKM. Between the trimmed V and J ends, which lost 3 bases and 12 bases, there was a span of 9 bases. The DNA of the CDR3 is TGTGCCAGCAGTTTGGGACTCCTACCCCTCCACTTT. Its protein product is CASSLGLLPLHF.

In nucleotides, the CDR3 is TGTGCCAGCAGCTTAGGGCTAGCGGGGGCTTACGAGCAGTACTTC. It specifies CASSLGLAGAYEQYF. This chain uses TRBV7-2 with TRBJ2-7; 10 bases align to TRBD2. With 1 base clipped from V and 4 bases from J, the junction kept 4 bases outside the gene matches. Germline assignment: CDR1 SGHTA and CDR2 FQGNSA. The CDR3 consists of 15 residues.

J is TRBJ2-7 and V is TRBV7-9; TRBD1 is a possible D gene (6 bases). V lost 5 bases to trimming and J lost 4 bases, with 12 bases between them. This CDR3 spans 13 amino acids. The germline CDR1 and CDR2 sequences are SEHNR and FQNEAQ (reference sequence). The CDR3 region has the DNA TGTGCCAGCAGCCACACAGGGAGATACGAGCAGTACGTC. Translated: CASSHTGRYEQYV.

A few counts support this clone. Written as DNA, the CDR3 is TGCGCCAGCAGCACAGACAGGCCAACTAATGAAAAACTGTTTTTT. Protein product: CASSTDRPTNEKLFF. The rearrangement joins TRBV5-1 to TRBJ1-4; D possibly corresponds to TRBD1 (6 bases). Trimming cost V 4 bases and J 0 bases, with 10 bases left between them. The germline V gene encodes CDR1 SGHRS and CDR2 YFSETQ. CDR3 length: 15 residues.

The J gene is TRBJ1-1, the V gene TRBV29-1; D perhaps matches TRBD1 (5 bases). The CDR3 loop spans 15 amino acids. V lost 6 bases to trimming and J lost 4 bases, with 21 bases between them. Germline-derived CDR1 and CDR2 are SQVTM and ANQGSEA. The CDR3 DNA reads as TGCAGCGTCGAGTCAATAAGGCTCGGGGGCACTGAAGCTTTCTTT. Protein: CSVESIRLGGTEAFF.

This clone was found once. The CDR3 DNA reads TGTGCCAGTAGTTCCGGGACAGTACAGGCAGATACGCAGTATTTT. Translation: CASSSGTVQADTQYF. The chain links TRBV19 to TRBJ2-3; 7 bases fit TRBD1. After removal of 5 bases from V and 4 bases from J, the junction contained 9 bases not matched to a gene. Germline V gene sequence: CDR1 LNHDA, CDR2 SQIVND (reference sequence). The CDR3 is 15 amino acids.

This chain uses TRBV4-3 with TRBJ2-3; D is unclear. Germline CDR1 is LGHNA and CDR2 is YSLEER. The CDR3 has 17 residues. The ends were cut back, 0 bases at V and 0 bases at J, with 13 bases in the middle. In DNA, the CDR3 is TGCGCCAGCAGCCAAGATCGTAGAAATCTTAGCACAGATACGCAGTATTTT. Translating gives CASSQDRRNLSTDTQYF.

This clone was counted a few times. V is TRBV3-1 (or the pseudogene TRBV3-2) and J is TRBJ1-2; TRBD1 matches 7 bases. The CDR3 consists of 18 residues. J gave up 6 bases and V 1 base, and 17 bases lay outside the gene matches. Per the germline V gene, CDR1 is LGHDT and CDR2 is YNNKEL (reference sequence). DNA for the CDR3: TGTGCCAGCAGCCAAGGATTCATAAGAGGGGGCGGAAAGGATGGCTACACCTTC. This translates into CASSQGFIRGGGKDGYTF.

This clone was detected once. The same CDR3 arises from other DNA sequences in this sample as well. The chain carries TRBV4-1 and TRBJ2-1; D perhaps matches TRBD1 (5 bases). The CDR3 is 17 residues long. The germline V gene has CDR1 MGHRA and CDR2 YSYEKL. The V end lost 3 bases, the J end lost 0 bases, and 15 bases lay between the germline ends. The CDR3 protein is CASSHPPTESSYNEQFF. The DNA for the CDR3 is TGCGCCAGCAGCCACCCGCCGACAGAGAGCTCCTACAATGAGCAGTTCTTC.

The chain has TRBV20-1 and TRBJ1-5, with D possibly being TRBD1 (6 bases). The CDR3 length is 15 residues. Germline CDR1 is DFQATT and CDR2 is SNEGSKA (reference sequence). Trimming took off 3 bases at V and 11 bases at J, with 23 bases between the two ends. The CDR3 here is CSASPQDSYLIAQHF. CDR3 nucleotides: TGCAGTGCTAGTCCTCAGGACAGCTATTTGATTGCCCAGCATTTT.

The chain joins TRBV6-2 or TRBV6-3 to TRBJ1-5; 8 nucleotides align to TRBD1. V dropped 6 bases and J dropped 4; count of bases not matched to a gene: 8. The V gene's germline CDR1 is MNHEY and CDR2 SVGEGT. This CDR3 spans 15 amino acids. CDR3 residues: CASSNGQGGNQPQHF. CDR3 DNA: TGTGCCAGCAGCAACGGACAGGGCGGGAATCAGCCCCAGCATTTT.

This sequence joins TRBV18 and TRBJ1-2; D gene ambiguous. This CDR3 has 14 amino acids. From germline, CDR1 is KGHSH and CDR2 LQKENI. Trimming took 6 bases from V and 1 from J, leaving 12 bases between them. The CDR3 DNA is TGTGCCAGCTCCCCAGTGGGCAATAACTATGGCTACACCTTC. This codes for CASSPVGNNYGYTF.

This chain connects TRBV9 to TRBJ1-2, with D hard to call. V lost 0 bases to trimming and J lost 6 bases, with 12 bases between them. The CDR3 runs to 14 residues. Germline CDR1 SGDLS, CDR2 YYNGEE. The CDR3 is CASSVGSYYDGYTF. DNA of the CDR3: TGTGCCAGCAGCGTAGGGTCCTATTACGATGGCTACACCTTC.

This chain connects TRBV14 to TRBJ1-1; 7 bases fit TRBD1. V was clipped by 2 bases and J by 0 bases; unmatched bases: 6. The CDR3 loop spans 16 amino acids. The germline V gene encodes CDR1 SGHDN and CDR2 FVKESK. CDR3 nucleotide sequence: TGTGCCAGCAGCCAAAGATTGGGGACAGTGAACACTGAAGCTTTCTTT. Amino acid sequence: CASSQRLGTVNTEAFF.

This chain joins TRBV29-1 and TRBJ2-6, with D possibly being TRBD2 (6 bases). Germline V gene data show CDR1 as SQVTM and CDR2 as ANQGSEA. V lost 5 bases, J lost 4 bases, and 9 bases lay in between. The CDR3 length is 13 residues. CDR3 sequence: CSVRGTGANVLTF. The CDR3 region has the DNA TGCAGCGTTCGGGGGACCGGGGCCAACGTCCTGACTTTC.

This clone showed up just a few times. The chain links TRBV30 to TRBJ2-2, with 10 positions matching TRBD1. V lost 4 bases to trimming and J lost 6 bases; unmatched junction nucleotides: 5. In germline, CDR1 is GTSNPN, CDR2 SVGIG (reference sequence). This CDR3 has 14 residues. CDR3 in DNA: TGTGCCTGGAAGGCGGGGACAGGGGCCGGGGAGCTGTTTTTT. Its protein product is CAWKAGTGAGELFF. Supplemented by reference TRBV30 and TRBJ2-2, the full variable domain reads SQTIHQWPATLVQPVGSPLSLECTVEGTSNPNLYWYRQAAGRGLQLLFYSVGIGQISSEVPQNLSASRPQDRQFILSSKKLLLSDSGFYLCAWKAGTGAGELFFGEGSRLTVL.

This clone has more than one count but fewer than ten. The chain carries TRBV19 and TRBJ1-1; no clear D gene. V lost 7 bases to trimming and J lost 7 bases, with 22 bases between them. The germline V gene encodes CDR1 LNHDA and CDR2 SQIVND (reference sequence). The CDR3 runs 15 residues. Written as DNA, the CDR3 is TGTGCCAGTAAGGTGAAGGCAGGCGAGAGAAGTGAAGCTTTCTTT. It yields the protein CASKVKAGERSEAFF.

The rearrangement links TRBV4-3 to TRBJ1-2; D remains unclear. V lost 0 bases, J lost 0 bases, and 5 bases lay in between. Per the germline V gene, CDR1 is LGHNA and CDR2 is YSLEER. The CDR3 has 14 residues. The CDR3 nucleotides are TGCGCCAGCAGCCAAGATCGGGCTAACTATGGCTACACCTTC. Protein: CASSQDRANYGYTF.

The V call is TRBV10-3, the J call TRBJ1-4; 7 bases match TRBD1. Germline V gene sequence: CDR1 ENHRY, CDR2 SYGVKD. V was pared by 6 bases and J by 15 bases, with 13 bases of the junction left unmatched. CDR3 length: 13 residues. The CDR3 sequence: CAIRGTAEDLMFF. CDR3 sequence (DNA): TGTGCCATCAGGGGGACAGCCGAGGATTTGATGTTTTTT.

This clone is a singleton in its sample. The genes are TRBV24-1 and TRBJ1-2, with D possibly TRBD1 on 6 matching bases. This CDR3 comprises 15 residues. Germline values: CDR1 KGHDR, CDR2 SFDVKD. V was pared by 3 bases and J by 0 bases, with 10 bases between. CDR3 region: CATSDHRAANYGYTF. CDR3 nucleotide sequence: TGTGCCACCAGTGATCACAGGGCTGCTAACTATGGCTACACCTTC.

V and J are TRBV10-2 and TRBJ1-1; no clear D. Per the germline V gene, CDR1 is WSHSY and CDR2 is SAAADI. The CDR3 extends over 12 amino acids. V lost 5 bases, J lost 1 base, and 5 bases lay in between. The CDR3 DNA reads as TGCGCCAGCAGTTACAGGAACACTGAAGCTTTCTTT. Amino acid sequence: CASSYRNTEAFF.

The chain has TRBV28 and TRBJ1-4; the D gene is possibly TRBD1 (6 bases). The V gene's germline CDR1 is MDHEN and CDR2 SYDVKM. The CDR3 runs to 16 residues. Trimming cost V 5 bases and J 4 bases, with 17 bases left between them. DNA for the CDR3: TGTGCCAGCAGTCCCCCCCTGGGGGCGAATAATGAAAAACTGTTTTTT. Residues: CASSPPLGANNEKLFF.

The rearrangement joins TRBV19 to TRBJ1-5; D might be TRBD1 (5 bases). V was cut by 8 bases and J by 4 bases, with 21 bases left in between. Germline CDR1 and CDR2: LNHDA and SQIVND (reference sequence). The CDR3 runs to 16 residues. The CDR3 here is CASSEVGGTTNQPQHF. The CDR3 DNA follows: TGTGCCAGTTCCGAAGTGGGGGGGACTACTAATCAGCCCCAGCATTTT.

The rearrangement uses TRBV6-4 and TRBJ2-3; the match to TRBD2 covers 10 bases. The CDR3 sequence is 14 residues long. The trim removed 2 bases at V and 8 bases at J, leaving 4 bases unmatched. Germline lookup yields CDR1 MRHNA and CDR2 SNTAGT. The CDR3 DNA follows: TGTGCCAGCAGTGACCTAGCGGGGGAAAGTACGCAGTATTTT. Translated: CASSDLAGESTQYF.

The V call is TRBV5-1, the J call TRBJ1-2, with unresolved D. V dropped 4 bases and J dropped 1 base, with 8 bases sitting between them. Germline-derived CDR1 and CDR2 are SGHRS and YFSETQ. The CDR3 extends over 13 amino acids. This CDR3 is CASSPESNYGYTF. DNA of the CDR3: TGCGCCAGCAGCCCTGAGAGTAACTATGGCTACACCTTC.

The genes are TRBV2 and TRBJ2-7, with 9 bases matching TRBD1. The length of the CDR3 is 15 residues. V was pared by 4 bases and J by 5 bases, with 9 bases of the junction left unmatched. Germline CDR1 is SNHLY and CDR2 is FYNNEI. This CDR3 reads CASSARQGGVNEQYF. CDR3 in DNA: TGTGCCAGCAGTGCAAGACAGGGGGGAGTCAACGAGCAGTACTTC.

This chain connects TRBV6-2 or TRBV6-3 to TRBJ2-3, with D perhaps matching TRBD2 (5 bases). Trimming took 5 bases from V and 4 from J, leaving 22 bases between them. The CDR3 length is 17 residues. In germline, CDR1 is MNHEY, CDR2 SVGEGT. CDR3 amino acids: CASSGHPLLALSDTQYF. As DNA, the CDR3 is TGTGCCAGCAGTGGCCACCCTCTCCTAGCCCTATCAGATACGCAGTATTTT.